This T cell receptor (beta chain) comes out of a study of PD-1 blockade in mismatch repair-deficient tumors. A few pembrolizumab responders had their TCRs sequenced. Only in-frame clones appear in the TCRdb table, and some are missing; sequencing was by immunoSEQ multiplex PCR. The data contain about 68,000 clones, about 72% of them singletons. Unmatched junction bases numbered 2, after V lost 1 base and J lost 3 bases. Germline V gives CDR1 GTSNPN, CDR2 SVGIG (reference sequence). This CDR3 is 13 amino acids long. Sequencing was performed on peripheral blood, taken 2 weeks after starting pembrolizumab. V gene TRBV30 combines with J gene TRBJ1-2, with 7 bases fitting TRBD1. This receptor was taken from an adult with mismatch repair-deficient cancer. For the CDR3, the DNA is TGTGCCTGGAGTGGACAGGGCTACTATGGCTACACCTTC. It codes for CAWSGQGYYGYTF.